The rows below give T cell receptor beta chains drawn from one sample of a study of identical twins. TCRdb reprocessed the 5' RACE reads with MiXCR, giving one entry per CDR3 protein. The sample has 400,000 to 550,000 distinct CDR3 sequences, roughly a quarter seen once; the top ten hold about 3%. This sample also belongs to another study, concerning T cells expressing NK-cell markers.

Material for sequencing was CD4+ T cells sorted from blood. Source of these receptors: a young woman in good health. CDR3s include the opening cysteine and the closing phenylalanine or tryptophan. The order of the fields is J gene, D gene, V gene, clone size, CDR3 protein, CDR3 DNA. A D gene is named only where the DNA matches it firmly. Where a row states a size, it is once, few, many or the class of an expanded clone; other rows omit it.

TRBJ2-5,-,TRBV4-3,-,CASSTRYREQETQYF,TGCGCCAGCAGCACGCGTTACCGGGAGCAAGAGACCCAGTACTTC
TRBJ1-2,TRBD1,TRBV6-2/TRBV6-3,few,CASRTGSSGYTF,TGTGCCAGCAGGACAGGGTCAAGCGGCTACACCTTC
TRBJ2-2,-,TRBV3-1,-,CASSRASTGELFF,TGTGCCAGCAGCCGGGCTAGCACCGGGGAGCTGTTTTTT
TRBJ2-7,TRBD2,TRBV5-1,-,CASSFGSRTSGEEQHF,TGCGCCAGCAGCTTTGGAAGTAGGACTAGCGGCGAAGAGCAGCACTTC
TRBJ2-7,TRBD1,TRBV5-1,-,CASSTGQPSVEQYF,TGCGCCAGCAGCACGGGACAGCCTTCGGTCGAGCAGTACTTC
TRBJ2-3,-,TRBV20-1,-,CSATKTGIDTQYF,TGCAGTGCCACCAAGACGGGAATAGATACGCAGTATTTT
TRBJ2-4,-,TRBV7-2,-,CASSPWGGTANF,TGTGCCAGCAGCCCATGGGGCGGAACCGCAAACTTC
TRBJ1-6,TRBD1,TRBV5-1,many,CASSPGQGNSPLHF,TGCGCCAGCAGCCCGGGACAGGGGAATTCACCCCTCCACTTT
TRBJ2-2,-,TRBV10-3,few,CATLTPNTGELFF,TGTGCCACACTTACACCGAACACCGGGGAGCTGTTTTTT
TRBJ2-5,-,TRBV6-5,-,CASSYGKAQYF,TGTGCCAGCAGTTACGGTAAAGCCCAGTACTTC
TRBJ2-7,TRBD2,TRBV7-9,-,CASSLVSSGSMQYF,TGTGCCAGCAGCTTAGTCTCTAGCGGGAGTATGCAGTACTTC